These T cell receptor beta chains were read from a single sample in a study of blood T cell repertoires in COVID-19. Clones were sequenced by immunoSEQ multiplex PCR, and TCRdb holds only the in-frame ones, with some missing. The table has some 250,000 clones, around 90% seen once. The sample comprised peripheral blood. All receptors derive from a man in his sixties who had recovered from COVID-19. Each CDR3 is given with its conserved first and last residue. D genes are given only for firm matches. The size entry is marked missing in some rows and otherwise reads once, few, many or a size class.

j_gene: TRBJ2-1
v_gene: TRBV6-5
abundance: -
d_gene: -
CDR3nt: TGTGCCAGCAGTTCCGCGGGTCGGAGGTTCTTC
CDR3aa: CASSSAGRRFF

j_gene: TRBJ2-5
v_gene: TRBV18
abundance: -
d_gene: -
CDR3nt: TGTGCCAGCTCACCCCGGGTTTACCAAGAGACCCAGTACTTC
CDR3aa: CASSPRVYQETQYF

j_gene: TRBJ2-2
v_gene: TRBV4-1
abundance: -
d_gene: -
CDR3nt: TGCGCCAGCAGCCATACCGGGGAGCCGCACAAGGGGGAGCTGTTTTTT
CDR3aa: CASSHTGEPHKGELFF

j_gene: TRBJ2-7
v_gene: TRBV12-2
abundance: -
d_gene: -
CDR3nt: TGTGCAAGTCGCACGCTGGGACTAACCTACGAGCAGTACTTC
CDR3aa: CASRTLGLTYEQYF

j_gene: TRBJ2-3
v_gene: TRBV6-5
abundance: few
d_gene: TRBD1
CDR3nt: TGTGCCAGCCGGGACAGACCCACAGATACGCAGTATTTT
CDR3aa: CASRDRPTDTQYF

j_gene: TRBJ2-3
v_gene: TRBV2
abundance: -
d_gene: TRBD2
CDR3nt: TGTGCCAGCACGGCGGGGGGGTGGGATACGCAGTATTTT
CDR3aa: CASTAGGWDTQYF

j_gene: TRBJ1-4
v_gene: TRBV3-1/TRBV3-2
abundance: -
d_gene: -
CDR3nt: TGTGCCAGCAGCCCAGGGGAGGGACTGTTTTTT
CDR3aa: CASSPGEGLFF

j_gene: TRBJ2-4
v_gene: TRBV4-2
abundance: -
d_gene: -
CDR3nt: TGTGCCAGCAGCCAACGGGCGGGGGCGCCGAACATTCAGTACTTC
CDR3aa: CASSQRAGAPNIQYF

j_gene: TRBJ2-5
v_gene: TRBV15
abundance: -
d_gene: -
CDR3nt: TGTGCCACCAGCAGAGATCGGTCCGAAGAGACCCAGTACTTC
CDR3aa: CATSRDRSEETQYF

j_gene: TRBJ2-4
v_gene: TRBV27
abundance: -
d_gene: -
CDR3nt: TGTGCCAGCAGTTTGGAGGGGAACATTCAGTACTTC
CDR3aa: CASSLEGNIQYF

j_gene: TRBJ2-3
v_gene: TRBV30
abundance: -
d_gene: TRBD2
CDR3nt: TGTGCCTGGAGTGTACGGAAGGGCGGGGGGGCCCCAGATACGCAGTATTTT
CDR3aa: CAWSVRKGGGAPDTQYF

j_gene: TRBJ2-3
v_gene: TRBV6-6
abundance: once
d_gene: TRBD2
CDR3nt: TGTGCCAGCAGCCCGCCGCGGGGGTCTAGCACAGATACGCAGTATTTT
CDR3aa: CASSPPRGSSTDTQYF

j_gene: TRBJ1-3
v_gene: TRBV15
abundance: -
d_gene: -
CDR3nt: TGTGCCACCAGCAGAGATCTTTCTGGAAACACCATATATTTT
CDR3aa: CATSRDLSGNTIYF

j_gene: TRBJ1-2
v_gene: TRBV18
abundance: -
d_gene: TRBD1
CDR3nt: TGTGCCAGCTCACCCCTGACAGGGTCTAACTATGGCTACACCTTC
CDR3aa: CASSPLTGSNYGYTF

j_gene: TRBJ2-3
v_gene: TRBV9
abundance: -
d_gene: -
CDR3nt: TGTGCCAGCAGCGTTGCTGGGCCAGATACGCAGTATTTT
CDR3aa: CASSVAGPDTQYF

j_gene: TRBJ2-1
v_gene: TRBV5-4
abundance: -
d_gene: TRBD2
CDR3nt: TGTGCCAGCAGCTTATCTAGCGGGGGCTTCAATGAGCAGTTCTTC
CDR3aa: CASSLSSGGFNEQFF

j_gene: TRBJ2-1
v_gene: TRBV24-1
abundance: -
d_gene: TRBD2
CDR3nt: TGTGCCACCAGTGACCCGCGTAGACTAGCGGGGGGTCCTGAGCAGTTCTTC
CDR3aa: CATSDPRRLAGGPEQFF

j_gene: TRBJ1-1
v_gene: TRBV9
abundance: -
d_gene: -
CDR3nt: TGTGCCAGCAGCACCGGAGGGACCGGTGAAGCTTTCTTT
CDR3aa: CASSTGGTGEAFF

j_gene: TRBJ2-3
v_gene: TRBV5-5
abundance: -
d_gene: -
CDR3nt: TGTGCCAGCAGCTTATTGTTCCAGGGCCCAACGGGTCCGGATTTT
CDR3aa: CASSLLFQGPTGPDF

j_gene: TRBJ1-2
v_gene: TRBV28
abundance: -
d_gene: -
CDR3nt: TGTGCCAGCAGGGTGGGGCTGCACTATGGCTACACCTTC
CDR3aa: CASRVGLHYGYTF

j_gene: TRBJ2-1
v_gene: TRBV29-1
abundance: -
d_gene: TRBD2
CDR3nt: TGCAGCGTTGCCCGGACTAGCGGTTACAATGAGCAGTTCTTC
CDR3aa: CSVARTSGYNEQFF

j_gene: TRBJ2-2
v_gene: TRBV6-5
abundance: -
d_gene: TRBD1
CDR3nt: TGTGCCGGACGACAGGGACACACCGGGGAGCTGTTTTTT
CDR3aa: CAGRQGHTGELFF

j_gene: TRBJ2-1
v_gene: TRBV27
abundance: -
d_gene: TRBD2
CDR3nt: TGTGCCAGCAGTTTATTTAGCGGGGTTGGGCACAATGAGCAGTTCTTC
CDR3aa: CASSLFSGVGHNEQFF

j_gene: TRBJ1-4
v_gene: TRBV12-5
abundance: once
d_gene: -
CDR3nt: TGTGCTAGTGGTTTAGGAACAGTCAACGGTAATGAAAAACTGTTTTTT
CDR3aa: CASGLGTVNGNEKLFF

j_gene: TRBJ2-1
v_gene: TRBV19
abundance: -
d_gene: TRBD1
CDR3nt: TGTGCCAGTAGACCTCTTCACAGGGGCGACAATGAGCAGTTCTTC
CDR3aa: CASRPLHRGDNEQFF

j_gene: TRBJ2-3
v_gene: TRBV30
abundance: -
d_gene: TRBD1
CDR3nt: TGTGCCTGGGGTCCTGGGACAGGGTTCACAGATACGCAGTATTTT
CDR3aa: CAWGPGTGFTDTQYF

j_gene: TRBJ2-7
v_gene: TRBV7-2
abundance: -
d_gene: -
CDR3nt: TGTGCCAGCAGCCCACAGGGCACCTACGAGCAGTACTTC
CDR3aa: CASSPQGTYEQYF

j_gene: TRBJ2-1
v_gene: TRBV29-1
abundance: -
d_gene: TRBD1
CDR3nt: TGCAGCGTTGTGGGACAGGGTATATACGAGCAGTTCTTC
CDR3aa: CSVVGQGIYEQFF

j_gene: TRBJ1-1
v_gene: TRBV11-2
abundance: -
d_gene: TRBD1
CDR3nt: TGTGCCAGCAGCTCGAACAGGGGGAACACTGAAGCTTTCTTT
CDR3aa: CASSSNRGNTEAFF

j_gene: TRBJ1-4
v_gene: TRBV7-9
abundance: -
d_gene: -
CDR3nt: TGTGCCAGCAGCTTAGTGCAGGGGTATGAAAAACTGTTTTTT
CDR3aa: CASSLVQGYEKLFF

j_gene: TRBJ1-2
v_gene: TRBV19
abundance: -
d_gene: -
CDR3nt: TGTGCCAGTAGGGGGGCTGGGACCCACTATGGCTACACCTTC
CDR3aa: CASRGAGTHYGYTF

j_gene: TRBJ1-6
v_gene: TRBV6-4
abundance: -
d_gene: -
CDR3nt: TGTGCCAGCAGCGCCGGGGGAGATAATTCACCCCTCCACTTT
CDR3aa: CASSAGGDNSPLHF

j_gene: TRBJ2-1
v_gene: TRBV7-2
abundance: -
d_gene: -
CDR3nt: TGTGCCAGCAGCTTAGAGGGGGGGGCCCTATCCACAATGAAGCAGTTCTTC
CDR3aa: CASSLEGGALSTMKQFF

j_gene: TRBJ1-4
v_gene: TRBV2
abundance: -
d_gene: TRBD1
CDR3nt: TGTGCCAGCAGTCCACGGACAGGGGGGAATGAAAAACTGTTTTTT
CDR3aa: CASSPRTGGNEKLFF

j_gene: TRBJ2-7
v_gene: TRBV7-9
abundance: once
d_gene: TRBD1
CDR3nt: TGTGCCAGCAGCTTAGCCGGGACAGGCTCCTACGAGCAGTACTTC
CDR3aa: CASSLAGTGSYEQYF

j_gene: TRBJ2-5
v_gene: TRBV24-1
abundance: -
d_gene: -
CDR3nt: TGTGCCACCAGTGATACAGGGACGGGAAAGACCCAGTACTTC
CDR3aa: CATSDTGTGKTQYF

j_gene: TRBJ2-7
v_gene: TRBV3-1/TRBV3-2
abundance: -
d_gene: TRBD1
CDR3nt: TGTGCCAGCAGCCAAGCACAGGGGAGCGAGCAGTACTTC
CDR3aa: CASSQAQGSEQYF

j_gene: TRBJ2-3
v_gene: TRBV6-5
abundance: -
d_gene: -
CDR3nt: TGTGCCAGCTCCGGGGTGGAGTCCTCGCAGTATTTT
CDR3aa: CASSGVESSQYF

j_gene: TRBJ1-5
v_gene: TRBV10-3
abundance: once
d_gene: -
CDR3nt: TGTGCCATCAGTGATACAGGGATTAGCAATCAGCCCCAGCATTTT
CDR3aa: CAISDTGISNQPQHF

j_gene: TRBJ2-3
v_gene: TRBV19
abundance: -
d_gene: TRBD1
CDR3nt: TGTGCCAGTAGTAGACAGGGGGCGCGTAGCACAGATACGCAGTATTTT
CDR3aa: CASSRQGARSTDTQYF

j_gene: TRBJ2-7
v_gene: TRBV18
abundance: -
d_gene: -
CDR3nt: TGTGCCAGCCTCGCTACCTTGGGCGGGTCCTACGAGCAGTACTTC
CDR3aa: CASLATLGGSYEQYF

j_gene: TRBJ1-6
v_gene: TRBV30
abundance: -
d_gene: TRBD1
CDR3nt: TGTGCCTGGAATGGGGGACAGCATACCCTCTACTACTTT
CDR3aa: CAWNGGQHTLYYF

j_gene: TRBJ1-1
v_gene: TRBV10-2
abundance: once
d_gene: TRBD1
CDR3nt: TGCGCCAGCGATGGGCGGACAGGGGGCGTACACACTGAAGCTTTCTTT
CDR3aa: CASDGRTGGVHTEAFF

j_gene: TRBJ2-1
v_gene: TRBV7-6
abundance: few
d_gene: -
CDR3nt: TGTGCCAGCAGCTTAGCGGGGGACAAATACAATGAGCAGTTCTTC
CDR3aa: CASSLAGDKYNEQFF

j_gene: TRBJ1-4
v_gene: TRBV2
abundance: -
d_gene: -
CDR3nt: TGTGCCAGCAGGCAGTATGATGAAAAACTGTTTTTT
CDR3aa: CASRQYDEKLFF

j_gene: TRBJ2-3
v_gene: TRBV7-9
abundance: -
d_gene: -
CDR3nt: TGTGCCACCCTACTGGCCAGACAAGGGGCAAAGGATACGCAGTATTTT
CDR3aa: CATLLARQGAKDTQYF

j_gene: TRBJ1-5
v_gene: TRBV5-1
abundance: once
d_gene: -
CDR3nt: TGCGCCAGCAGCGTTGGGGGGGCAGGGTCTTTCGGGCCCCAGCATTTT
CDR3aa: CASSVGGAGSFGPQHF

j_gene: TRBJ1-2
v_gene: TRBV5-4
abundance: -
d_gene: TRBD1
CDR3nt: TGTGCCAGCAGCGAGAAGGGGACAGCTAACTATGGCTACACCTTC
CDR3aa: CASSEKGTANYGYTF

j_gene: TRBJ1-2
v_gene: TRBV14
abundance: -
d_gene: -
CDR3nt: TGTGCCAGCAGCCAGACCTCGTCCGGCGGAGGCTACACCTTC
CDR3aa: CASSQTSSGGGYTF

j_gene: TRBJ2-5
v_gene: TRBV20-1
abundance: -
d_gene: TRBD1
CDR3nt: TGCAGTGCTAGTGGGCAGGGGGCATCGGAGACCCAGTACTTC
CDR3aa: CSASGQGASETQYF

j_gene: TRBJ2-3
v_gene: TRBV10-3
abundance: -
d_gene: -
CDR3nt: TGTGCCATCAGTGAGGCCCAGACAAGCACAGATACGCAGTATTTT
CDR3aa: CAISEAQTSTDTQYF

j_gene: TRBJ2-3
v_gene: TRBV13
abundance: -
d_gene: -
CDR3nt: TGTGCCAGCAGCCGATTATCGGTCACAGATACGCAGTATTTT
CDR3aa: CASSRLSVTDTQYF

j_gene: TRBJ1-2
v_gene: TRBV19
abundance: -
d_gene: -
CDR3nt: TGTGCCAGTAGTGCGGGGGGCTACACCTTC
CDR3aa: CASSAGGYTF

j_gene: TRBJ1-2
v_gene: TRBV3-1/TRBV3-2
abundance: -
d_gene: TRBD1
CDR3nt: TGTGCCAGCAGCCAACGACGGGACAGCTATGGCTACACCTTC
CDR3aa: CASSQRRDSYGYTF

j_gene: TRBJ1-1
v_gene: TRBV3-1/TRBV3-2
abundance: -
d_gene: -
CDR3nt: TGTGCCAGCAGCCAAGATGGGGCCGGGCCGGCTGAAGCTTTCTTT
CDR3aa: CASSQDGAGPAEAFF